Sequencing of this T cell receptor beta chain was carried out in a study of T cell changes during pregnancy in multiple sclerosis. TCRdb's table, derived via immunoSEQ multiplex PCR, lists solely in-frame clones and lacks some. The sample has approximately 70,000 clones, about 92% seen once; the top ten hold approximately 1.2%. The starting material was peripheral blood, obtained in the third trimester of pregnancy. This receptor was identified in a female donor with multiple sclerosis, enrolled in a pregnancy study.

CDR3 in DNA: TGTGCCAGCACTCCGTCACTCCCTGGGACAAATGAGCAGTTCTTC. Its translation is CASTPSLPGTNEQFF. The V call is TRBV6-1, the J call TRBJ2-1; a possible D gene is TRBD1 (6 bases). The germline V gene encodes CDR1 MNHNS and CDR2 SASEGT. There are 15 residues in the CDR3. Trimming cost V 7 bases and J 7 bases, with 20 bases left between them.